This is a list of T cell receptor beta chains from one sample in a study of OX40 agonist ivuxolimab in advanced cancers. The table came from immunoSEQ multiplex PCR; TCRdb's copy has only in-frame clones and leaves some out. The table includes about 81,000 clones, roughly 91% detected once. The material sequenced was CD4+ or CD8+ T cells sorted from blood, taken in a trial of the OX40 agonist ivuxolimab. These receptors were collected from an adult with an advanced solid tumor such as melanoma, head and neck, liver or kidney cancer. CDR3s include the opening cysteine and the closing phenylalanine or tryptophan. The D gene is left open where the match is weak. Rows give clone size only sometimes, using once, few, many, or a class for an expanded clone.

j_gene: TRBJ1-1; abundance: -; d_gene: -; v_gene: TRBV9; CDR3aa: CASSPEGRMNTEAFF; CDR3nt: TGTGCCAGCAGCCCCGAGGGGCGGATGAACACTGAAGCTTTCTTT
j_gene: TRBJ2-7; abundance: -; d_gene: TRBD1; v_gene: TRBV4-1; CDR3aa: CASSQGRGLYEQYF; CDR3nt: TGCGCCAGCAGCCAGGGCAGGGGGCTCTACGAGCAGTACTTC
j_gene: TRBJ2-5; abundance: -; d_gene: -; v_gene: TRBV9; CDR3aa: CASSVDWGVQETQYF; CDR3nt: TGTGCCAGCAGCGTAGACTGGGGCGTGCAAGAGACCCAGTACTTC
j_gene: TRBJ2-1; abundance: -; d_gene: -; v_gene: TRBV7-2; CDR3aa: CASSLDNRVASYNEQFF; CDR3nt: TGTGCCAGCAGCTTAGATAACCGTGTTGCCTCCTACAATGAGCAGTTCTTC
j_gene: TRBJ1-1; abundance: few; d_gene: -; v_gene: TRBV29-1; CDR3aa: CSVEGREGRTEAFF; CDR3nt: TGCAGCGTTGAAGGCAGGGAGGGTCGGACTGAAGCTTTCTTT
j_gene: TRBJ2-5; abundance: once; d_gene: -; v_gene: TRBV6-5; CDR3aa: CASWTAGWETQYF; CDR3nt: TGTGCCAGCTGGACGGCAGGGTGGGAGACCCAGTACTTC
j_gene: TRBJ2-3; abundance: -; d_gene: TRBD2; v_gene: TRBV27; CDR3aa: CASSFLTMGGDTQYF; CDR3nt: TGTGCCAGCAGTTTCTTGACTATGGGGGGGGATACGCAGTATTTT
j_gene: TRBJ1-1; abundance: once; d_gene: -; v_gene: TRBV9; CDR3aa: CASSVDGGGTEAFF; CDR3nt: TGTGCCAGCAGCGTAGACGGGGGAGGTACTGAAGCTTTCTTT
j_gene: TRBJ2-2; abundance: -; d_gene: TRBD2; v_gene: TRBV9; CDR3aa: CASSTSGGAGGELFF; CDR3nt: TGTGCCAGCAGCACTAGCGGGGGGGCTGGCGGGGAGCTGTTTTTT
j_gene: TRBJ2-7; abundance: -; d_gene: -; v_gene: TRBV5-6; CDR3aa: CASRYKDGSLYEQYF; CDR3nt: TGTGCCAGCAGATATAAAGACGGCTCTCTCTACGAGCAGTACTTC
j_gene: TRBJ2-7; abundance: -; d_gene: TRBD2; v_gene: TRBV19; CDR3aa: CASSAGAYEQYF; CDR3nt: TGTGCCAGTAGTGCGGGGGCCTACGAGCAGTACTTC
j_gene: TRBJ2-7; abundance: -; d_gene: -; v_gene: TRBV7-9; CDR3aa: CASSSLEGEQYF; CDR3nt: TGTGCCAGCAGCTCCCTAGAGGGCGAGCAGTACTTC
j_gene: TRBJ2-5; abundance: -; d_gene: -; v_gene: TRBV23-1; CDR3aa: CASSQSPLSRETQYF; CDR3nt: TGCGCCAGCAGTCAATCGCCACTTTCGAGAGAGACCCAGTACTTC
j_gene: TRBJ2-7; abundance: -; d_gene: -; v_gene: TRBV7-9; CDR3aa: CASSLDWGPSYEQYF; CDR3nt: TGTGCCAGCAGCTTAGATTGGGGTCCGTCCTACGAGCAGTACTTC
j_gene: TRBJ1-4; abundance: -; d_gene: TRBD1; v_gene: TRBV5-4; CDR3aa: CASSLRGTGGVSEKLFF; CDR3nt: TGTGCCAGCAGCTTGCGTGGGACAGGGGGAGTTTCTGAAAAACTGTTTTTT
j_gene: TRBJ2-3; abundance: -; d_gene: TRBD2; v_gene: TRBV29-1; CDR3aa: CSVDGLAGALTDTQYF; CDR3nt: TGCAGCGTTGATGGACTAGCGGGGGCCCTCACAGATACGCAGTATTTT
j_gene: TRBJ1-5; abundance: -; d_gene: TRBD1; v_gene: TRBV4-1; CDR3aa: CASSQHLGTGNQPQHF; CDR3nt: TGCGCCAGCAGCCAGCACCTTGGGACAGGTAATCAGCCCCAGCATTTT
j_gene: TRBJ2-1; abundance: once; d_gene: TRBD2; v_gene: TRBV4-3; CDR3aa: CASSQDTMTSAEDNEQFF; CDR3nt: TGCGCCAGCAGCCAAGATACCATGACTAGCGCCGAAGACAATGAGCAGTTCTTC
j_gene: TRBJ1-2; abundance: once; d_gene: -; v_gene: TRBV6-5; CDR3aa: CASSYGTDYGYTF; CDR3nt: TGTGCCAGCAGTTACGGGACGGATTATGGCTACACCTTC
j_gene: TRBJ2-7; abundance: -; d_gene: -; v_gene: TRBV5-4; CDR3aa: CASSLAPSSSYEQYF; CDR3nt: TGTGCCAGCAGCTTGGCACCCAGTTCCTCCTACGAGCAGTACTTC
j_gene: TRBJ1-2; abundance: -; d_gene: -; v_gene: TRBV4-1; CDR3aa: CASSQGGREIYGYTF; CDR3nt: TGCGCCAGCAGCCAGGGAGGCCGGGAAATCTATGGCTACACCTTC
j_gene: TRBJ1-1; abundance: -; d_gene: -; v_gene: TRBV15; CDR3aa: CATSRDRSLNTEAFF; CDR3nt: TGTGCCACCAGCAGAGATCGTAGCCTGAACACTGAAGCTTTCTTT
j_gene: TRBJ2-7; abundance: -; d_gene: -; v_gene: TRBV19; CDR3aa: CASSIADGYAYEQYF; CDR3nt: TGTGCCAGTAGTATAGCGGATGGCTACGCCTACGAGCAGTACTTC
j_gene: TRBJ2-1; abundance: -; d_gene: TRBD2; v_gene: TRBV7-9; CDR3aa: CASSFPSGGTLRPSNEQFF; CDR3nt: TGTGCCAGCAGCTTCCCTAGCGGGGGGACCCTACGACCGAGTAATGAGCAGTTCTTC
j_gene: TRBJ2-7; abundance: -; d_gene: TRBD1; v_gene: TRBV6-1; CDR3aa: CASSAAGGEYEQYF; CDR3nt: TGTGCCAGCAGTGCGGCAGGGGGAGAGTACGAGCAGTACTTC
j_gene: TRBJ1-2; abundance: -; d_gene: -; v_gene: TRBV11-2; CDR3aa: CASSLPSTARGYTF; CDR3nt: TGTGCCAGCAGTCTTCCTTCGACTGCGCGGGGCTACACCTTC